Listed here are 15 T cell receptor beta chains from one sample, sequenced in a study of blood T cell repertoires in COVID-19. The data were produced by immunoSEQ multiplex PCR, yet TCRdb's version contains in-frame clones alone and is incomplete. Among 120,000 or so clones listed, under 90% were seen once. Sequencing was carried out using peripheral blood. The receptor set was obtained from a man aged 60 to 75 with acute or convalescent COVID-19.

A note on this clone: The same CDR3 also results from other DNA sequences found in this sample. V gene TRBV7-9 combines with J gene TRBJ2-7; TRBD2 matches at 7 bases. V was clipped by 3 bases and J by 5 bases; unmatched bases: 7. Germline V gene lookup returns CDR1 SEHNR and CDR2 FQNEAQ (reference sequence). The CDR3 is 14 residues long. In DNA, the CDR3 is TGTGCCAGCAGCTTTGGCGGGAGTGGTAACGAGCAGTACTTC. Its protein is CASSFGGSGNEQYF. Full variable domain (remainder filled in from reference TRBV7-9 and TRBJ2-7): DTGVSQNPRHKITKRGQNVTFRCDPISEHNRLYWYRQTLGQGPEFLTYFQNEAQLEKSRLLSDRFSAERPKGSFSTLEIQRTEQGDSAMYLCASSFGGSGNEQYFGPGTRLTVT.

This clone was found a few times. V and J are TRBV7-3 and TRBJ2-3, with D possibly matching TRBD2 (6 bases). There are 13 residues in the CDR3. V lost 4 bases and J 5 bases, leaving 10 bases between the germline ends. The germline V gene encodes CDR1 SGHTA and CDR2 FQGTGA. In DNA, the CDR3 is TGTGCCAGCAGCTCGACTAGAGGAGATACGCAGTATTTT. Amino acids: CASSSTRGDTQYF.

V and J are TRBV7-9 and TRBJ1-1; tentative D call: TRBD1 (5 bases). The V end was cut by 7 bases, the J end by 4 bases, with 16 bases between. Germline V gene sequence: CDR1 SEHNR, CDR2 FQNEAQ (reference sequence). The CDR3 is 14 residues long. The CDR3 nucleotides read TGTGCCAGCACCCACATGGGGGGTAGCACTGAAGCTTTCTTT. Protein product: CASTHMGGSTEAFF.

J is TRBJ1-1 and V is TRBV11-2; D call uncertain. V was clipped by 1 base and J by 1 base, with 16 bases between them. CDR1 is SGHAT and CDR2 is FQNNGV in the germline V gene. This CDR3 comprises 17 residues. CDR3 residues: CASSLGTGYNSNTEAFF. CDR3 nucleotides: TGTGCCAGCAGCTTAGGGACGGGGTACAACTCGAACACTGAAGCTTTCTTT.

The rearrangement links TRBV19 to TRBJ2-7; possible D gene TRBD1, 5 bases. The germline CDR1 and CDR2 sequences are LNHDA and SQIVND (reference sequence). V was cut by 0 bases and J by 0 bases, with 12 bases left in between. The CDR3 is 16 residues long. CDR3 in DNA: TGTGCCAGTAGTATAGATGTCGCCGACAGCTCCTACGAGCAGTACTTC. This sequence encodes CASSIDVADSSYEQYF.

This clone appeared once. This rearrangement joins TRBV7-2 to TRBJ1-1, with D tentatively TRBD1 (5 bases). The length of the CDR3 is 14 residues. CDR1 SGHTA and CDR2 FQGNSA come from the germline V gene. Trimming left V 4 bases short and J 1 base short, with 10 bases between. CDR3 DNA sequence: TGTGCCAGCAGCTGGGGGGTCGGGAACACTGAAGCTTTCTTT. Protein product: CASSWGVGNTEAFF.

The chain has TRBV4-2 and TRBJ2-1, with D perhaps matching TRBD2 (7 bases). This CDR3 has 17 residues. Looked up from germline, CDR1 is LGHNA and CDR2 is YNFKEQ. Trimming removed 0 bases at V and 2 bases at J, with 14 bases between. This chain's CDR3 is CASSQDARGGAYNEQFF. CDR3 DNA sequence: TGTGCCAGCAGCCAAGATGCAAGGGGGGGTGCCTACAATGAGCAGTTCTTC.

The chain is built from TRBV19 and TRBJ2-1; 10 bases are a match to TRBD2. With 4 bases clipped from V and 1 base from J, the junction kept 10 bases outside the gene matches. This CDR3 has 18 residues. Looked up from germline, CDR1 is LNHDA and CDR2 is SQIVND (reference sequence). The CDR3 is CASSTAGLAPVSYNEQFF. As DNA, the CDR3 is TGTGCCAGTAGTACGGCGGGACTAGCGCCTGTGTCCTACAATGAGCAGTTCTTC.

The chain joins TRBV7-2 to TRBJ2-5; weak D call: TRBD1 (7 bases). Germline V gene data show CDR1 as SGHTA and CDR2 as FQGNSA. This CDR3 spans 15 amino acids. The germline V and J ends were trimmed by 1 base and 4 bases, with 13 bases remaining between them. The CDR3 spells CASSLGGAGGETQYF. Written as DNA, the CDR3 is TGTGCCAGCAGCTTAGGGGGGGCAGGGGGAGAGACCCAGTACTTC.

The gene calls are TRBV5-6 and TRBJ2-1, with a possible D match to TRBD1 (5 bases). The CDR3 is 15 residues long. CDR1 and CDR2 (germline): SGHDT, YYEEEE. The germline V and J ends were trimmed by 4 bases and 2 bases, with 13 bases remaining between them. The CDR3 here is CASSASGLPYNEQFF. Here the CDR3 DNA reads TGTGCCAGCAGCGCATCAGGGCTACCCTACAATGAGCAGTTCTTC.

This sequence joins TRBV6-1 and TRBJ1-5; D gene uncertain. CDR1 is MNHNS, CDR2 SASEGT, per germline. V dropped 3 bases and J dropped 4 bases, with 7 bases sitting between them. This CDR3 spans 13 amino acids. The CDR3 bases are TGTGCCAGCAGTGACCAATTTAATCAGCCCCAGCATTTT. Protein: CASSDQFNQPQHF.

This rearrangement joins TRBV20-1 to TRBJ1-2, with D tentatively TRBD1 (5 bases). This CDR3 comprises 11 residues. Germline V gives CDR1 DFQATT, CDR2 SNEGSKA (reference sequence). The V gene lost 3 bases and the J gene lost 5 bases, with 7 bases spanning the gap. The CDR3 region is CSARTEYGYTF. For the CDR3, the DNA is TGCAGTGCTAGGACAGAGTATGGCTACACCTTC.

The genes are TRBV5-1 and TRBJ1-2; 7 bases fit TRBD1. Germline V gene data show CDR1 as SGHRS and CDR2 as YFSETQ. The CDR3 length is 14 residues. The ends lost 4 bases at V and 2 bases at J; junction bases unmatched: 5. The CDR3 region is CASSRDSENYGYTF. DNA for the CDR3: TGCGCCAGCAGCCGGGACAGCGAGAACTATGGCTACACCTTC.

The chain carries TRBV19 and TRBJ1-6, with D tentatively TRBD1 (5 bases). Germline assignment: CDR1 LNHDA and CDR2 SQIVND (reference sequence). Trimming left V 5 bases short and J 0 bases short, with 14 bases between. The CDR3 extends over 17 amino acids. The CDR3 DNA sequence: TGTGCCAGTAGTCTGGACACGACAAGCTCCTATAATTCACCCCTCCACTTT. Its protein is CASSLDTTSSYNSPLHF.

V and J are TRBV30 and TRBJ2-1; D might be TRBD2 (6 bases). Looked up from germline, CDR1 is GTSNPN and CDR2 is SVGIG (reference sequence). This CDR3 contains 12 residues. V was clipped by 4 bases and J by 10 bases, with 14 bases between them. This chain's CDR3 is CAWTPGRNEQFF. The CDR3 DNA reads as TGTGCCTGGACGCCAGGGAGGAACGAGCAGTTCTTC.